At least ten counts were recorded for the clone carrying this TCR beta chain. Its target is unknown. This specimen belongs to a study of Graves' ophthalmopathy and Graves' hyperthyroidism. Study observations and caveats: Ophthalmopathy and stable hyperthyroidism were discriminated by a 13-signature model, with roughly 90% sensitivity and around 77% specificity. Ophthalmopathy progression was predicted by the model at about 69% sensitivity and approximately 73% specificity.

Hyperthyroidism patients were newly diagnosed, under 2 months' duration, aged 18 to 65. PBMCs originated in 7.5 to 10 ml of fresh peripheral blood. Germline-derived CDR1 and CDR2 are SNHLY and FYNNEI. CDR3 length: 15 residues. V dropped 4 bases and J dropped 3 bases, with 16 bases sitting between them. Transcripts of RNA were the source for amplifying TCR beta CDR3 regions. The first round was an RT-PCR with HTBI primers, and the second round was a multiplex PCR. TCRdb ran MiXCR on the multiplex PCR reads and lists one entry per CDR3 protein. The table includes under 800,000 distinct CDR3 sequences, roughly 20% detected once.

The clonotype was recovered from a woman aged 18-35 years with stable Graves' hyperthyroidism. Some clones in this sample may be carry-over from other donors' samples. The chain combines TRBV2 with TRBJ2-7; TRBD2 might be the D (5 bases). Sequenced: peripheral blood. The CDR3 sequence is CASSGDAGPLYEQYF. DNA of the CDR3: TGTGCCAGCAGTGGCGACGCGGGCCCTCTCTACGAGCAGTACTTC.